The clone carrying this T cell receptor beta chain has just a few counts. The antigen remains unidentified. The sample belongs to a study of response to subunit inactivated influenza vaccine. Points from the study as a whole: Only a handful of new T cells, the authors suggested, are recruited with each seasonal influenza vaccination.

The CDR3 is 16 residues long. Germline lookup yields CDR1 DFQATT and CDR2 SNEGSKA (reference sequence). Trimming removed 5 bases from V and 8 bases from J; junction bases left unmatched: 17. TCRdb ran MiXCR on the RT-PCR reads and lists one entry per CDR3 protein. The sample carries about 540,000 distinct CDR3 sequences, roughly 25% recorded once. These records were also assigned to another study, of T cells expressing NK-cell markers. As that study records: For TCR beta, cDNA was produced by 5'RACE template switching with UMIs. Four donors' CD3+CD56-NKG2C+ cells were dominated by the same clonotypes. HCMV specificity of the expanded NKG2C+ T cell clones stayed unclear.

The chain uses TRBV20-1 and TRBJ1-2, with TRBD1 matching 10 bases. This sample comprised CD4+ T cells sorted from PBMCs, obtained roughly 12 days after vaccination. This receptor was taken from a man aged 45-65 years who received an inactivated influenza vaccine. In nucleotides, the CDR3 is TGCAGTGCTCGCAGGGACCCGGGACAGGGGTCTCTCGGCTACACCTTC. Translating gives CSARRDPGQGSLGYTF.